This entry lists 12 T cell receptor beta chains sequenced from one sample in a study of T cells in Graves' hyperthyroidism and ophthalmopathy. There were TCR beta CDR3 regions amplified from RNA transcripts. TCR CDR3 underwent first-round RT-PCR with the HTBI primer set. TCRdb reprocessed the multiplex PCR reads via MiXCR and lists one record per CDR3 protein. The sample records under 400,000 distinct CDR3 sequences, 18% being singletons. Sequencing used blood. The receptors here all came from a woman aged 35 to 49 with Graves' ophthalmopathy.

This chain links TRBV6-1 with TRBJ2-3; TRBD2 matches at 7 bases. This CDR3 has 14 residues. The germline V gene has CDR1 MNHNS and CDR2 SASEGT. Trimming cost V 3 bases and J 4 bases; bases outside gene matches: 4. In DNA, the CDR3 is TGTGCCAGCAGTGATGGGAGCGGGGCAGATACGCAGTATTTT. Translating gives CASSDGSGADTQYF.

V and J are TRBV30 and TRBJ2-7, with no clear D. Germline V gene sequence: CDR1 GTSNPN, CDR2 SVGIG (reference sequence). This CDR3 has 12 amino acids. Deletions cut 3 bases from V and 5 bases from J, with 11 bases between. The CDR3 nucleotides are TGTGCCTGGAGGGCTGGGGTCCACGAGCAGTACTTC. Its translation is CAWRAGVHEQYF.

J is TRBJ1-6 and V is TRBV28, with D perhaps TRBD1 (5 bases). This CDR3 comprises 15 residues. CDR1 is MDHEN, CDR2 SYDVKM, per germline. Between the trimmed V and J ends, which lost 5 bases and 5 bases, there was a span of 13 bases. CDR3 bases: TGTGCCAGCAGTAACAGGACTCCGAATAATTCACCCCTCCACTTT. Protein sequence: CASSNRTPNNSPLHF.

This clonotype was counted ten times or more. This rearrangement joins TRBV7-2 to TRBJ2-2, with TRBD2 as a possible D gene (5 bases). V was clipped by 0 bases and J by 5 bases, with 10 bases between them. Germline V gene data show CDR1 as SGHTA and CDR2 as FQGNSA. CDR3 length equals 15 residues. CDR3 bases: TGTGCCAGCAGCTTAGCGGGAGTCATTACCGGGGAGCTGTTTTTT. This sequence encodes CASSLAGVITGELFF.

This clonotype was detected many times. The V gene is TRBV12-3 or TRBV12-4, the J gene TRBJ1-1, with D maybe TRBD1 (6 bases). CDR3 length: 14 amino acids. V lost 6 bases, J lost 4 bases, and 15 bases lay in between. The CDR3 is CASRTMGGGTEAFF. CDR3 nucleotide sequence: TGTGCCAGCAGGACCATGGGAGGGGGCACTGAAGCTTTCTTT.

Many counts were recorded for this clonotype. CDR3 sequence: CASSLLGGSRHEQYF. The CDR3, as DNA: TGTGCCAGCAGCTTACTGGGAGGGAGTCGCCACGAGCAGTACTTC. V gene TRBV7-2 combines with J gene TRBJ2-7, with 7 bases that match TRBD2. Germline V gives CDR1 SGHTA, CDR2 FQGNSA. The CDR3 has 15 residues. Trimming removed 2 bases from V and 5 bases from J; junction bases left unmatched: 9. Looking up the rest from reference TRBV7-2 and TRBJ2-7 gives the full variable domain: GAGVSQSPSNKVTEKGKDVELRCDPISGHTALYWYRQSLGQGLEFLIYFQGNSAPDKSGLPSDRFSAERTGGSVSTLTIQRTQQEDSAVYLCASSLLGGSRHEQYFGPGTRLTVT.

The chain is built from TRBV6-2 or TRBV6-3 and TRBJ2-7; D gene uncertain. Germline V lookup: CDR1 MNHEY, CDR2 SVGEGT. The length of the CDR3 is 14 residues. The V end was cut by 7 bases, the J end by 6 bases, with 19 bases between. The chain's CDR3 is CASTTAVLWGEQYF. The CDR3 nucleotides read TGTGCCAGCACAACGGCAGTTCTTTGGGGCGAGCAGTACTTC.

This clonotype was detected many times. The V call is TRBV27, the J call TRBJ2-2, with D unresolved. The CDR3 loop spans 13 amino acids. CDR1 is MNHEY, CDR2 SMNVEV, per germline (reference sequence). The ends were cut back, 8 bases at V and 5 bases at J, with 12 bases in the middle. The CDR3 is CASEEIGTGELFF. The DNA of the CDR3 is TGTGCCAGCGAGGAGATTGGGACCGGGGAGCTGTTTTTT.

Ten or more counts support this clonotype. The chain couples TRBV15 to TRBJ1-5; 8 bases line up with TRBD1. Germline V gene data show CDR1 as LNHNV and CDR2 as YYDKDF (reference sequence). Trimming cost V 1 base and J 2 bases; bases outside gene matches: 1. The CDR3 is 15 amino acids. The CDR3 region is CATSRGGQGNQPQHF. The CDR3, as DNA: TGTGCCACCAGCAGAGGGGGACAGGGCAATCAGCCCCAGCATTTT.

In this sample, this clonotype turned up many times. V is TRBV6-5 and J is TRBJ1-5; 7 nucleotides line up with TRBD1. Germline V lookup: CDR1 MNHEY, CDR2 SVGAGI. V lost 6 bases, J lost 6 bases, and 8 bases stayed unmatched. The length of the CDR3 is 14 residues. The CDR3 spells CASRRQGLGQPQHF. CDR3 nucleotides: TGTGCCAGCAGGAGACAGGGATTGGGTCAGCCCCAGCATTTT.

The table lists this clonotype with many counts. This chain links TRBV6-6 with TRBJ1-5, with D possibly TRBD1 on 5 matching bases. V was cut by 8 bases and J by 2 bases, with 7 bases left in between. CDR3 size: 12 residues. The V gene's germline CDR1 is MNHNY and CDR2 SVGAGI (reference sequence). CDR3 protein: CASRDGNQPQHF. DNA for the CDR3: TGTGCCAGCCGGGACGGCAATCAGCCCCAGCATTTT.

This clonotype was detected ten times or more. The chain recombines TRBV7-8 with TRBJ1-5; TRBD1 agrees at 7 bases. V lost 0 bases, J lost 1 base, and 6 bases stayed unmatched. The germline CDR1 and CDR2 sequences are SGHVS and FQNEAQ. This CDR3 is built from 17 residues. CDR3 in DNA: TGTGCCAGCAGCTTAGCGCGACAGGGACCCAGCAATCAGCCCCAGCATTTT. The encoded protein is CASSLARQGPSNQPQHF.